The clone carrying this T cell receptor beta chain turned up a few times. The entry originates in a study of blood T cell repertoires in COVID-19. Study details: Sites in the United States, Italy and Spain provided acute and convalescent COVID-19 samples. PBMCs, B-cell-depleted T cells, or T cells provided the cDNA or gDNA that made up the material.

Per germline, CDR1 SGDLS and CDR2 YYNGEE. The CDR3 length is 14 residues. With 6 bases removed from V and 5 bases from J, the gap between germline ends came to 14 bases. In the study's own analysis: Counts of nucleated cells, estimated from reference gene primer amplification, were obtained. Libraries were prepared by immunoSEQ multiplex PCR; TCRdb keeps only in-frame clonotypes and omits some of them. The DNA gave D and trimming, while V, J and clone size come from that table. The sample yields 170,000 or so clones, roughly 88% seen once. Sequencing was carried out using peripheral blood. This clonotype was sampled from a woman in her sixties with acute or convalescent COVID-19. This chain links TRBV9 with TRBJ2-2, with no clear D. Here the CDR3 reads CASMARLGTGELFF. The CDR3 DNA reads TGTGCCAGCATGGCGAGGCTAGGAACCGGGGAGCTGTTTTTT. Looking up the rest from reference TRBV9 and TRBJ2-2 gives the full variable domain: DSGVTQTPKHLITATGQRVTLRCSPRSGDLSVYWYQQSLDQGLQFLIQYYNGEERAKGNILERFSAQQFPDLHSELNLSSLELGDSALYFCASMARLGTGELFFGEGSRLTVL.